This TCR beta chain derives from a study of cytomegalovirus exposure and HLA in healthy donors. Likely unrecorded immune exposures existed in these nominally healthy donors. Remarks on this clone: Its antigen is unknown.

Primers: 60 Vbeta forward and 13 Jbeta reverse. Data came from immunoSEQ multiplex PCR; TCRdb stores just in-frame clones and leaves some out. Found here are around 99,000 clones, around 82% of them singletons; the top ten hold 3% to 3.5%. Study-level results: The study put 150 to 200 TCR beta chains on its list as cytomegalovirus-associated. Some highly shared sequence variants likely arose as a pipeline artifact. For TCR beta chains, V- and J-gene trimming was later linked to a missense DCLRE1C variant.

The CDR3 covers 15 residues. V dropped 2 bases and J dropped 5 bases, with 13 bases sitting between them. Germline V CDR1 and CDR2: SGHTA, FQGTGA. The chain combines TRBV7-3 with TRBJ2-1; D may be TRBD2 (6 bases). Sample: PBMCs. The sequence was collected from a man aged 40-49 years in good health and CMV-seronegative. The CDR3 spells CASSLSGGAHNEQFF. CDR3 sequence (DNA): TGTGCCAGCAGCTTATCGGGCGGGGCCCACAATGAGCAGTTCTTC. The full variable domain, in which reference TRBV7-3 and TRBJ2-1 provide the parts outside the CDR3, is GAGVSQTPSNKVTEKGKYVELRCDPISGHTALYWYRQSLGQGPEFLIYFQGTGAADDSGLPNDRFFAVRPEGSVSTLKIQRTERGDSAVYLCASSLSGGAHNEQFFGPGTRLTVL.